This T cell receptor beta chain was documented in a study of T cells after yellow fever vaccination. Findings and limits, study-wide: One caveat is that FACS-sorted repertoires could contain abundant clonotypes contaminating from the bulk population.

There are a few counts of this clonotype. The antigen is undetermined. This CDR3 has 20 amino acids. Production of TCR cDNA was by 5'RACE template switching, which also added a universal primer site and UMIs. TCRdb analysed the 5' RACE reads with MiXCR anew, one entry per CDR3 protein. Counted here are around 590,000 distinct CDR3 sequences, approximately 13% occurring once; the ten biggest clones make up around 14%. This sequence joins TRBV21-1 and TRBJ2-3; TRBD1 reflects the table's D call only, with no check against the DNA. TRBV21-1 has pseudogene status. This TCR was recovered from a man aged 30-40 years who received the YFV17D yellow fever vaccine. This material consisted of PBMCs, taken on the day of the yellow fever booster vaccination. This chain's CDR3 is CASSKEQGASAGGSTDTQYF. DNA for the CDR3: TGTGCCAGCAGCAAAGAACAGGGGGCGTCTGCGGGAGGGAGCACAGATACGCAGTATTTT.